This T cell receptor beta chain was profiled in a study of blood T cell repertoires in COVID-19. The method was immunoSEQ multiplex PCR; TCRdb's version includes in-frame clones alone and lacks a portion of them. The table includes just over 250,000 clones, roughly 88% detected once. The length of the CDR3 is 15 residues. V dropped 5 bases and J dropped 1; count of bases not matched to a gene: 3. Germline CDR1 LNHDA, CDR2 SQIVND (reference sequence). This chain links TRBV19 with TRBJ2-3; 10 bases map to TRBD2. This sequence originates from a woman between 65 and 79 years old with COVID-19, enrolled during active disease. Sequenced: peripheral blood. For the CDR3, the DNA is TGTGCCAGTAGTTCTAGCGGGAGCGGCACAGATACGCAGTATTTT. It specifies CASSSSGSGTDTQYF.